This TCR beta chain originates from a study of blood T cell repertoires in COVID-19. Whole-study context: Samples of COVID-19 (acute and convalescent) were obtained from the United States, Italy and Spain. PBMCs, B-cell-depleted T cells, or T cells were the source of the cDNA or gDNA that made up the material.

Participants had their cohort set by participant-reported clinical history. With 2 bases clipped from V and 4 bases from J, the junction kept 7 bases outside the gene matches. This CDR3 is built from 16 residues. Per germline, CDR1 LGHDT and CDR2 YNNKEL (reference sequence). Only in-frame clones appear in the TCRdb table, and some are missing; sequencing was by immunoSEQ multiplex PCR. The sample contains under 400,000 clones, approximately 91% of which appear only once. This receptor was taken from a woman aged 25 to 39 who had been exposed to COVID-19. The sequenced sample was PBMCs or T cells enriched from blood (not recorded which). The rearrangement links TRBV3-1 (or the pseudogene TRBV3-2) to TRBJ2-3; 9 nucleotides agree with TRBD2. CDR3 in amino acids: CASSQQGLAPADTQYF. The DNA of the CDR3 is TGTGCCAGCAGCCAACAGGGACTAGCTCCCGCAGATACGCAGTATTTT.